One and the same sample provided the 25 T cell receptor beta chains below, sequenced in a study of CD8 T cells in ankylosing spondylitis. TCRdb re-called the 5' RACE reads with MiXCR, one entry per CDR3 protein. The sample comprises 240,000 or so distinct CDR3 sequences, about 10% of which are singletons, and approximately 6.6% rests with the top ten. The material sequenced was blood, either unsorted or a sorted T cell fraction (not recorded which). Receptor source: a male donor with ankylosing spondylitis or in good health (not recorded which).

Ten or more counts support this clonotype. This chain connects TRBV5-1 to TRBJ2-4; 8 bases are a match to TRBD2. This CDR3 region has 17 residues. CDR1 is SGHRS, CDR2 YFSETQ, per germline. V dropped 1 base and J dropped 6; count of bases not matched to a gene: 12. This CDR3 reads CASSLMGLGGAGNIQYF. The CDR3 nucleotides read TGCGCCAGCAGCTTGATGGGACTAGGGGGTGCCGGAAACATTCAGTACTTC.

This clonotype was counted many times. The J gene is TRBJ1-3, the V gene TRBV9; D gene ambiguous. Germline V gives CDR1 SGDLS, CDR2 YYNGEE. The CDR3 has 15 residues. V dropped 5 bases and J dropped 1 base, with 13 bases sitting between them. CDR3 residues: CASSLAWESGNTIYF. In nucleotides, the CDR3 is TGTGCCAGCAGTCTAGCGTGGGAATCTGGAAACACCATATATTTT.

This clonotype was seen repeatedly, ten times or more. V gene TRBV25-1 combines with J gene TRBJ1-2; D gene unclear. Between the trimmed V and J ends, which lost 3 bases and 4 bases, there was a span of 12 bases. Germline assignment: CDR1 MGHDK and CDR2 SYGVNS. CDR3 length equals 14 residues. The CDR3: CASSDYGEGYGYTF. The CDR3, as DNA: TGTGCCAGCAGTGACTACGGGGAGGGCTATGGCTACACCTTC.

This clonotype occurred many times. The rearrangement links TRBV3-1 to TRBJ1-1, with a tentative D call TRBD1 (6 bases). Germline CDR1 is LGHDT and CDR2 is YNNKEL (reference sequence). The CDR3 contains 14 residues. The V end was cut by 4 bases, the J end by 1 base, with 10 bases between. The CDR3 loop reads CASSRLDRNTEAFF. The DNA of the CDR3 is TGTGCCAGCAGCCGACTGGACAGGAACACTGAAGCTTTCTTT.

This clonotype was seen at least ten times. This rearrangement joins TRBV20-1 to TRBJ1-1; D remains unclear. The CDR3 extends over 13 amino acids. CDR1 and CDR2 from the germline V gene are DFQATT and SNEGSKA (reference sequence). V lost 7 bases and J lost 2, with 14 bases in between. The CDR3 nucleotides read TGCAGTGTTAACCTGAGGTCCAACACTGAAGCTTTCTTT. Its translation is CSVNLRSNTEAFF.

This clonotype was seen many times. The V call is TRBV5-1, the J call TRBJ2-5; D unclear. The CDR3 sequence is 13 residues long. Germline CDR1 reads SGHRS; CDR2 reads YFSETQ. The V end lost 4 bases, the J end lost 5 bases, and 12 bases lay between the germline ends. This chain's CDR3 is CASSPGPRETQYF. The CDR3 coding sequence is TGCGCCAGCAGCCCTGGGCCCCGGGAGACCCAGTACTTC.

This clonotype has a count of ten or more. This chain connects TRBV5-1 to TRBJ2-5, with no clear D. Germline CDR1 and CDR2: SGHRS and YFSETQ. V lost 7 bases and J lost 2, with 9 bases in between. The CDR3 covers 12 residues. The CDR3 bases are TGCGCCAGCGCTACCGATCAAGAGACCCAGTACTTC. This codes for CASATDQETQYF.

This clonotype has ten or more counts. The chain joins TRBV3-1 to TRBJ2-3; no definite D call. CDR1 and CDR2 from the germline V gene are LGHDT and YNNKEL (reference sequence). The CDR3 is 13 residues long. V shed 1 base and J shed 6 bases, with 8 bases lying between them. CDR3 bases: TGTGCCAGCAGCCAAGTTTTGGCGGATACGCAGTATTTT. Translated: CASSQVLADTQYF.

V gene TRBV4-1 combines with J gene TRBJ2-1; D may correspond to TRBD1 or TRBD2 (5 bases each). V lost 4 bases and J lost 10, with 11 bases in between. Germline assignment: CDR1 MGHRA and CDR2 YSYEKL. There are 12 residues in the CDR3. The CDR3 loop is CASSRNRGEQFF. CDR3 sequence (DNA): TGCGCCAGCAGCCGAAATCGGGGCGAGCAGTTCTTC.

The chain recombines TRBV2 with TRBJ2-2; 11 bases agree with TRBD1. Germline V lookup: CDR1 SNHLY, CDR2 FYNNEI. The CDR3 runs 14 residues. V lost 11 bases, J lost 3 bases, and 5 bases stayed unmatched. Here the CDR3 DNA reads TGTGCCGCCCGGGACAGGGGGTACACCGGGGAGCTGTTTTTT. Its translation is CAARDRGYTGELFF.

As DNA, the CDR3 is TGCGCCAGCAGCTTGGGTCAGAACGCTCGGGGGCCTATCGTCCTGACTTTC. This encodes CASSLGQNARGPIVLTF. The chain uses TRBV5-1 and TRBJ2-6, with D perhaps given as TRBD1 or TRBD2 (6 bases each). The V gene lost 0 bases and the J gene lost 12 bases, with 22 bases spanning the gap. CDR3 size: 17 residues. The V gene's germline CDR1 is SGHRS and CDR2 YFSETQ. Full variable domain (rest looked up from reference TRBV5-1 and TRBJ2-6): KAGVTQTPRYLIKTRGQQVTLSCSPISGHRSVSWYQQTPGQGLQFLFEYFSETQRNKGNFPGRFSGRQFSNSRSEMNVSTLELGDSALYLCASSLGQNARGPIVLTFGAGSRLTVL.

The rearrangement uses TRBV5-1 and TRBJ2-1; D possibly matches TRBD1 or TRBD2 (6 bases each). This CDR3 has 14 amino acids. The V gene's germline CDR1 is SGHRS and CDR2 YFSETQ. The ends were cut back, 2 bases at V and 2 bases at J, with 8 bases in the middle. Here the CDR3 DNA reads TGCGCCAGCAGCTTCCGGGGGCCCTACAATGAGCAGTTCTTC. The encoded protein is CASSFRGPYNEQFF.

This clonotype has more than one count but fewer than ten. The V and J genes are TRBV30 and TRBJ2-1; D is perhaps TRBD2 (5 bases). The CDR3 loop spans 18 amino acids. V lost 4 bases to trimming and J lost 4 bases, with 26 bases between them. From germline, CDR1 is GTSNPN and CDR2 SVGIG (reference sequence). The CDR3 coding sequence is TGTGCCTGGACCTCAGAGGGTTGGTCTAGTAAAGGGTACAATGAGCAGTTCTTC. It translates to CAWTSEGWSSKGYNEQFF.

As for this clonotype: Being one base from a much bigger clone, this may be a read error. This chain connects TRBV27 to TRBJ2-2, with no clear D. The germline V and J ends were trimmed by 2 bases and 7 bases, with 23 bases remaining between them. Per germline, CDR1 MNHEY and CDR2 SMNVEV (reference sequence). This CDR3 spans 18 amino acids. DNA for the CDR3: TGTGCCAGCAGTTTAGCGCTCCCGTGGAGCAGGATTGACGGGGAGCTGTTTTTT. Its translation is CASSLALPWSRIDGELFF.

This clonotype came up many times. This chain joins TRBV5-1 and TRBJ2-7; D is possibly TRBD2 (6 bases). The germline CDR1 and CDR2 sequences are SGHRS and YFSETQ. V shed 7 bases and J shed 0 bases, with 14 bases lying between them. CDR3 length equals 14 residues. CDR3 amino acids: CASSLGEASYEQYF. The CDR3 bases are TGCGCCAGCTCCCTGGGGGAGGCCTCCTACGAGCAGTACTTC.

This clonotype was counted ten times or more. The chain employs TRBV7-2 and TRBJ2-3; TRBD2 aligns across 9 bases. Germline CDR1 reads SGHTA; CDR2 reads FQGNSA. The ends lost 5 bases at V and 4 bases at J; junction bases unmatched: 7. This CDR3 is built from 15 residues. The CDR3 is CASSHLAGVPDTQYF. CDR3 DNA: TGTGCCAGCAGCCATTTAGCGGGAGTACCAGATACGCAGTATTTT.

This clonotype was observed many times. The chain couples TRBV5-1 to TRBJ2-1, with TRBD2 identical over 13 bases. The length of the CDR3 is 16 residues. Trimming removed 2 bases from V and 6 bases from J; junction bases left unmatched: 5. The germline gives CDR1 SGHRS, CDR2 YFSETQ. The CDR3 nucleotides are TGCGCCAGCAGCTTTAGGACTAGCGGGGGTTTCAATGAGCAGTTCTTC. Translated: CASSFRTSGGFNEQFF.

Only a few counts were recorded for this clonotype. The chain couples TRBV12-3 or TRBV12-4 to TRBJ2-3; D is perhaps TRBD1 (6 bases). The V and J ends lost 9 bases and 3 bases respectively, with 16 bases between them. The CDR3 is 14 residues long. The CDR3 nucleotides are TGTGCCAGTACTCCGGGACATGGTACAGATACGCAGTATTTT. This sequence encodes CASTPGHGTDTQYF.

This clonotype was observed a few times. The rearrangement links TRBV7-2 to TRBJ2-2; 8 bases fit TRBD1. The CDR3 is 15 residues long. Germline values: CDR1 SGHTA, CDR2 FQGNSA. The J segment lost 5 bases and the V segment lost 5 bases, leaving 7 bases of the junction unmatched. The CDR3 coding sequence is TGTGCCAGCAGCGTCGCCGGGACAGGAACCGGGGAGCTGTTTTTT. This encodes CASSVAGTGTGELFF.

This clonotype was counted at least ten times. The rearrangement uses TRBV5-1 and TRBJ2-6; no firm D call. The CDR3 covers 15 residues. V lost 0 bases, J lost 1 base, and 5 bases lay in between. Germline CDR1 SGHRS, CDR2 YFSETQ. CDR3 nucleotide sequence: TGCGCCAGCAGCTTGGATATTTCTGGGGCCAACGTCCTGACTTTC. Its protein product is CASSLDISGANVLTF.

This clonotype appeared a single time. This may be a read error: a much more frequent sequence differs by one nucleotide. The V call is TRBV5-4, the J call TRBJ2-4, with 8 bases that match TRBD2. The CDR3 spans 14 residues. The germline V gene has CDR1 SGHNT and CDR2 YYREEE (reference sequence). The V segment lost 3 bases and the J segment 6 bases; nucleotides outside the gene matches: 5. The CDR3 protein is CASSSGTRRNIQYF. Here the CDR3 DNA reads TGTGCCAGCAGCTCGGGGACTAGACGAAACATTCAGTACTTC.

This clonotype was seen repeatedly, ten times or more. This rearrangement joins TRBV5-1 to TRBJ2-1, with 7 bases fitting TRBD2. CDR1 and CDR2 (germline): SGHRS, YFSETQ. V shed 0 bases, J shed 5 bases, and the junction held 2 bases outside the gene matches. This CDR3 comprises 14 residues. The CDR3 DNA reads as TGCGCCAGCAGCTTGGCGGCGGGGGACAATGAGCAGTTCTTC. Translated: CASSLAAGDNEQFF. Looking up the rest from reference TRBV5-1 and TRBJ2-1 gives the full variable domain: KAGVTQTPRYLIKTRGQQVTLSCSPISGHRSVSWYQQTPGQGLQFLFEYFSETQRNKGNFPGRFSGRQFSNSRSEMNVSTLELGDSALYLCASSLAAGDNEQFFGPGTRLTVL.

J is TRBJ1-3 and V is TRBV5-1, with 8 bases identical to TRBD1. The CDR3 has 15 residues. CDR1 and CDR2 from the germline V gene are SGHRS and YFSETQ. Unmatched junction bases numbered 3, after V lost 4 bases and J lost 0 bases. As DNA, the CDR3 is TGCGCCAGCAGCCAAACAGGGGGCTCTGGAAACACCATATATTTT. Translating gives CASSQTGGSGNTIYF.

The chain combines TRBV7-3 with TRBJ2-3; the match to TRBD1 covers 7 bases. V was pared by 4 bases and J by 4 bases, with 5 bases of the junction left unmatched. The CDR3 contains 14 residues. The germline V gene encodes CDR1 SGHTA and CDR2 FQGTGA. The CDR3 reads CASSSTGAPDTQYF. CDR3 sequence (DNA): TGTGCCAGCAGCTCCACAGGGGCCCCAGATACGCAGTATTTT.

This clonotype was seen a handful of times. This chain connects TRBV6-1 to TRBJ1-5, with 10 bases that match TRBD1. The CDR3 has 17 residues. Trimming cost V 5 bases and J 7 bases; bases outside gene matches: 14. Germline V lookup: CDR1 MNHNS, CDR2 SASEGT. The DNA of the CDR3 is TGTGCCAGCAGTCCCGACAGGGGGCTCGGTAGCACACAGCCCCAGCATTTT. This gives the protein CASSPDRGLGSTQPQHF.